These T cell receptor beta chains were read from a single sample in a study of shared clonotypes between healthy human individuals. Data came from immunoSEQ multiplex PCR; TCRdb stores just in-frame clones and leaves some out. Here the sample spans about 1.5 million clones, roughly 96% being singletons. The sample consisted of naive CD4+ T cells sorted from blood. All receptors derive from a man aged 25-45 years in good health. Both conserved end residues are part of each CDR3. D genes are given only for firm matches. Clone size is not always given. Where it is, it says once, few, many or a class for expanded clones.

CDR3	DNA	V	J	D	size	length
CATSRVGGLGGNEQFF	TGTGCCACCAGCAGAGTGGGGGGATTGGGAGGGAATGAGCAGTTCTTC	TRBV15	TRBJ2-1	TRBD2	once	16
CASSLPLTGIDNEQFF	TGCGCCAGCAGCTTGCCTTTAACAGGGATCGACAATGAGCAGTTCTTC	TRBV5-1	TRBJ2-1	.	.	16
CARSFPSTGTSDYEQYF	TGTGCCAGAAGCTTTCCATCAACCGGGACATCGGACTACGAGCAGTACTTC	TRBV5-3	TRBJ2-7	.	.	17
CASSSLPIGTFAEAFF	TGTGCCAGCAGTTCCCTCCCAATCGGGACATTCGCTGAAGCTTTCTTT	TRBV28	TRBJ1-1	.	.	16
CASSEVTGGEETQYF	TGTGCCAGCAGTGAAGTCACTGGGGGGGAAGAGACCCAGTACTTC	TRBV2	TRBJ2-5	TRBD2	.	15
CAISGSGEHTDTQYF	TGTGCCATCAGTGGGAGCGGGGAGCACACAGATACGCAGTATTTT	TRBV10-3	TRBJ2-3	TRBD2	.	15
CASSDSTSGIYNEQFF	TGTGCCAGCAGTGACTCCACTAGCGGGATATACAATGAGCAGTTCTTC	TRBV6-4	TRBJ2-1	TRBD2	once	16
CASSFPGTGLGKLFF	TGTGCCAGCAGTTTCCCCGGGACCGGCCTTGGGAAACTGTTTTTT	TRBV28	TRBJ1-4	.	.	15
CASSLRRGQGYTF	TGTGCCAGCAGTCTACGCAGGGGGCAAGGCTACACCTTC	TRBV2	TRBJ1-2	TRBD1	.	13
CASSFGQGTEAFF	TGTGCCAGCAGCTTTGGACAGGGGACTGAAGCTTTCTTT	TRBV7-2	TRBJ1-1	TRBD1	.	13
CASSRGLAGVPEQFF	TGCGCCAGCAGCAGGGGACTAGCGGGAGTTCCTGAGCAGTTCTTC	TRBV5-1	TRBJ2-1	TRBD2	.	15
CASSPAGQGDNEQFF	TGTGCCAGCAGTCCGGCCGGACAGGGAGACAATGAGCAGTTCTTC	TRBV28	TRBJ2-1	TRBD1	.	15
CASSVGQGVSYEQYF	TGTGCCAGCAGTGTCGGACAGGGCGTCTCCTACGAGCAGTACTTC	TRBV6-5	TRBJ2-7	TRBD1	.	15
CASSLMSAYDEKLFF	TGTGCCAGCAGCTTAATGTCAGCTTATGATGAAAAACTGTTTTTT	TRBV7-9	TRBJ1-4	.	.	15
CASTEGTNYNEQFF	TGTGCCAGCACCGAGGGGACTAACTACAATGAGCAGTTCTTC	TRBV2	TRBJ2-1	TRBD2	once	14
CASSEDAQVGYGYTF	TGTGCCAGCAGTGAGGACGCCCAAGTGGGCTATGGCTACACCTTC	TRBV2	TRBJ1-2	.	.	15
CAISELNWDNEQYF	TGTGCCATCAGTGAGTTAAATTGGGACAACGAGCAGTACTTC	TRBV10-3	TRBJ2-7	.	.	14
CASSDDSGSEQFF	TGTGCCAGCAGTGATGACAGCGGGAGTGAGCAGTTCTTC	TRBV2	TRBJ2-1	TRBD2	.	13
CASSLDTGRTYEQYF	TGTGCCAGCAGCTTAGATACGGGAAGGACCTACGAGCAGTACTTC	TRBV11-2	TRBJ2-7	.	.	15
CASSADRVSSGNTIYF	TGTGCCAGCAGTGCAGATAGGGTTTCCTCTGGAAACACCATATATTTT	TRBV6-4	TRBJ1-3	.	.	16
CASSLGLQGGQPQHF	TGTGCCAGCAGCTTGGGCCTACAGGGTGGGCAGCCCCAGCATTTT	TRBV5-8	TRBJ1-5	.	.	15
CASSLAGRGTEAFF	TGCGCCAGCAGCTTGGCTGGAAGAGGGACTGAAGCTTTCTTT	TRBV5-1	TRBJ1-1	.	.	14
CASSPSITSGRGNNEQFF	TGTGCCAGCTCACCATCCATAACTAGCGGGAGAGGGAACAATGAGCAGTTCTTC	TRBV18	TRBJ2-1	TRBD2	.	18
CASSPLGGARGYTF	TGTGCCAGCAGCCCTTTGGGGGGCGCGAGGGGCTACACCTTC	TRBV28	TRBJ1-2	.	.	14
CASSPTRGGEQYF	TGTGCCAGCTCACCCACCAGGGGGGGCGAGCAGTACTTC	TRBV18	TRBJ2-7	.	.	13
CASSEGRGGAEQYF	TGTGCCAGCAGTGAAGGGAGGGGTGGGGCCGAGCAGTACTTC	TRBV2	TRBJ2-7	.	.	14
CASSQLEGLAKNIQYF	TGTGCCAGCAGCCAACTTGAGGGACTAGCCAAAAACATTCAGTACTTC	TRBV6-6	TRBJ2-4	.	.	16
CASSMLLAPSYEQYF	TGTGCCAGTAGTATGTTACTAGCCCCATCGTACGAGCAGTACTTC	TRBV19	TRBJ2-7	.	.	15
CASSRDSFWEQYF	TGTGCCAGCAGCAGGGACAGCTTTTGGGAGCAGTACTTC	TRBV6-5	TRBJ2-7	TRBD1	.	13
CASSIIGPPYEKLFF	TGTGCCAGTAGTATAATTGGACCTCCCTATGAAAAACTGTTTTTT	TRBV19	TRBJ1-4	.	.	15
CASSGDSAYEQYF	TGTGCCAGCAGCGGGGACAGCGCCTACGAGCAGTACTTC	TRBV5-4	TRBJ2-7	TRBD1	.	13
CASRDLLDEQFF	TGTGCCAGCCGGGACTTATTGGATGAGCAGTTCTTC	TRBV2	TRBJ2-1	.	.	12
CASSQDLGGVWGTQYF	TGTGCCAGCAGCCAAGATCTCGGTGGGGTATGGGGGACCCAGTACTTC	TRBV14	TRBJ2-5	.	.	16
CASSQPGQGIWDEQFF	TGCGCCAGCAGCCAGCCGGGACAGGGAATTTGGGATGAGCAGTTCTTC	TRBV4-1	TRBJ2-1	TRBD1	.	16
CASSGQGAGTEAFF	TGCGCCAGCAGCGGGCAGGGGGCGGGCACTGAAGCTTTCTTT	TRBV5-1	TRBJ1-1	TRBD1	few	14
CAISELGLAGTDTQYF	TGTGCCATCAGTGAGTTGGGGCTAGCCGGGACAGATACGCAGTATTTT	TRBV10-3	TRBJ2-3	.	.	16
CASSLGQNLYEAFF	TGTGCCAGCAGCTTAGGACAGAATTTATATGAAGCTTTCTTT	TRBV11-2	TRBJ1-1	.	.	14
CSEGKGETQYF	TGCAGTGAGGGGAAAGGGGAGACCCAGTACTTC	TRBV20-1	TRBJ2-5	.	.	11
CASSFQPEQETQYF	TGTGCCAGCAGTTTCCAGCCCGAGCAAGAGACCCAGTACTTC	TRBV28	TRBJ2-5	.	.	14
CASSLGGGTGELFF	TGTGCCAGCAGCTTAGGTGGCGGGACCGGGGAGCTGTTTTTT	TRBV7-9	TRBJ2-2	.	.	14
CASSLILAGVVLEQFF	TGTGCCAGCAGCTTAATACTAGCGGGAGTTGTTCTTGAGCAGTTCTTC	TRBV5-5	TRBJ2-1	TRBD2	.	16